A single sample is the source of the 17 T cell receptor beta chains below, sequenced in a study of T cell repertoires in cytomegalovirus infection. In TCRdb, the reads were re-called with MiXCR into one record per CDR3 protein. This repertoire shows just over 450,000 distinct CDR3 sequences, 42% found once; its top ten account for around 45%. Their recognized antigens are unknown. Sequences were derived from cultured PBMCs, sampled from culture after CMV antigen stimulation. These receptors all come from a human donor in good health (CMV status not recorded). Some clones in this sample may be carry-over from other donors' samples.

The chain couples TRBV11-2 to TRBJ2-5, with 9 bases aligning to TRBD2. The CDR3 runs 16 residues. Trimming took 5 bases from V and 5 from J; bases not matched to a gene: 12. Per the germline V gene, CDR1 is SGHAT and CDR2 is FQNNGV. The CDR3 DNA sequence: TGTGCCAGCAGCCCCCGCGGTAGCGGGAGTTCGGAGACCCAGTACTTC. Residues: CASSPRGSGSSETQYF.

This chain uses TRBV6-5 with TRBJ2-1; 10 bases are a match to TRBD2. After removal of 2 bases from V and 9 bases from J, the junction contained 10 bases not matched to a gene. The CDR3 has 16 residues. Germline V gene lookup returns CDR1 MNHEY and CDR2 SVGAGI. The CDR3 loop reads CASSYGFGTSVFEQFF. The CDR3 region has the DNA TGTGCCAGCAGTTACGGGTTTGGGACTAGCGTGTTTGAGCAGTTCTTC.

The V gene is TRBV7-8, the J gene TRBJ1-1; maybe TRBD1 (5 bases). CDR1 is SGHVS, CDR2 FQNEAQ, per germline. Trimming removed 4 bases at V and 1 base at J, with 16 bases between. The CDR3 consists of 16 residues. The CDR3 DNA is TGTGCCAGCAGCTCTAGGGGCGGGAGGAGGAACACTGAAGCTTTCTTT. As protein: CASSSRGGRRNTEAFF.

The chain combines TRBV24-1 with TRBJ2-1; D could derive from TRBD1 or TRBD2 (5 bases each). The CDR3 spans 12 residues. The germline V and J ends were trimmed by 9 bases and 6 bases, with 11 bases remaining between them. Per germline, CDR1 KGHDR and CDR2 SFDVKD. This chain's CDR3 is CATARGANEQFF. CDR3 nucleotides: TGTGCCACCGCGAGAGGGGCCAATGAGCAGTTCTTC.

This clonotype occurred a few times. The chain combines TRBV6-6 with TRBJ2-4, with D possibly being TRBD1 or TRBD2 (5 bases each). There are 14 residues in the CDR3. The V end was cut by 9 bases, the J end by 6 bases, with 18 bases between. CDR1 is MNHNY, CDR2 SVGAGI, per germline (reference sequence). Here the CDR3 DNA reads TGTGCCAGTTCCTCCCCCGAGGGGCTAAACATTCAGTACTTC. This sequence encodes CASSSPEGLNIQYF.

This chain links TRBV5-6 with TRBJ2-7; no clear D. In germline, CDR1 is SGHDT, CDR2 YYEEEE. V shed 2 bases and J shed 0 bases, with 6 bases lying between them. The CDR3 is made up of 13 amino acids. CDR3 residues: CASSFGHSYEQYF. For the CDR3, the DNA is TGTGCCAGCAGCTTTGGCCACTCCTACGAGCAGTACTTC.

The chain employs TRBV12-3 or TRBV12-4 and TRBJ1-6; possibly TRBD1 for D (5 bases). With 7 bases removed from V and 6 bases from J, the gap between germline ends came to 16 bases. The CDR3 spans 15 residues. CDR3 amino acids: CASTRGGQPNSPLHF. CDR3 coding DNA: TGTGCCAGCACTAGGGGAGGACAACCTAATTCACCCCTCCACTTT.

V usage is TRBV6-1 and J usage is TRBJ2-3, with no clear D. The CDR3 extends over 12 amino acids. Germline V gene data show CDR1 as MNHNS and CDR2 as SASEGT. V was shortened by 4 bases and J by 11 bases, with 13 bases between the two germline ends. The CDR3 DNA reads as TGTGCCAGCAGTGGAAGCCCGATCGGGCAGTATTTT. Translating gives CASSGSPIGQYF.

As to this clonotype: Compared with germline, one end of the junction differs, possibly owing to a read error. The chain uses TRBV20-1 and TRBJ2-1, with 8 bases fitting TRBD2. The CDR3 has 15 residues. Germline V gene lookup returns CDR1 DFQATT and CDR2 SNEGSKA (reference sequence). The CDR3, as DNA: TGCAGTGCCAGAGGACTAGCAGTCACCGACAATGAGCAGTTCTTC. Amino acids: CSARGLAVTDNEQFF.

Only a few counts were recorded for this clonotype. The chain carries TRBV7-2 and TRBJ1-3; D gene unclear. CDR3 length equals 15 residues. Germline V lookup: CDR1 SGHTA, CDR2 FQGNSA. The V end lost 5 bases, the J end lost 0 bases, and 11 bases lay between the germline ends. The CDR3 DNA follows: TGTGCCAGCAGCCCTTTTTGGAGCTCTGGAAACACCATATATTTT. Translated, it gives CASSPFWSSGNTIYF.

This clonotype has only a few counts. This chain uses TRBV7-7 with TRBJ2-1; D could derive from TRBD1 or TRBD2 (7 bases each). Trimming shortened V by 5 bases and J by 10 bases, and 15 bases separated the two germline ends. The CDR3 runs 13 residues. Per germline, CDR1 SSHAT and CDR2 FNYEAQ (reference sequence). CDR3: CASSTNRGGEQFF. In nucleotides, the CDR3 is TGTGCCAGCAGCACCAACAGGGGAGGGGAGCAGTTCTTC.

The chain uses TRBV19 and TRBJ2-6; 8 nucleotides align to TRBD2. J was trimmed by 1 base and V by 6 bases; bases with no gene match: 5. Germline CDR1 is LNHDA and CDR2 is SQIVND (reference sequence). CDR3 length: 16 amino acids. The CDR3 sequence is CASSRTSSSGANVLTF. The CDR3 coding sequence is TGTGCCAGTAGCAGGACTAGCTCGTCTGGGGCCAACGTCCTGACTTTC.

For this clonotype: Being one base from a much bigger clone, this may be a read error. Written as DNA, the CDR3 is TGTGCCAGCAGGCAAGGGACAGGAGTCCCAGACGTCGATGGGGAGATGTTTTTT. Amino acids: CASRQGTGVPDVDGEMFF. V is TRBV7-8 and J is TRBJ2-2; TRBD1 matches at 8 bases. Germline V gene sequence: CDR1 SGHVS, CDR2 FQNEAQ. The CDR3 length is 18 residues. The entire variable domain, with the rest obtained from reference TRBV7-8 and TRBJ2-2, is as follows: GAGVSQSPRYKVAKRGQDVALRCDPISGHVSLFWYQQALGQGPEFLTYFQNEAQLDKSGLPSDRFFAERPEGSVSTLKIQRTQQEDSAVYLCASRQGTGVPDVDGEMFFGEGSRLTVL.

The chain combines TRBV27 with TRBJ2-2; weak D call: TRBD2 (6 bases). V was trimmed by 5 bases and J by 3 bases, leaving 7 bases between them. This CDR3 is built from 13 residues. The germline gives CDR1 MNHEY, CDR2 SMNVEV (reference sequence). CDR3 bases: TGTGCCAGCAGTGGGGACTACACCGGGGAGCTGTTTTTT. Translation gives CASSGDYTGELFF.

The V and J genes are TRBV19 and TRBJ2-3; D call uncertain. This CDR3 has 15 residues. V gave up 1 base and J gave up 6 bases, with 14 bases separating them. Germline V gene sequence: CDR1 LNHDA, CDR2 SQIVND (reference sequence). The CDR3 DNA follows: TGTGCCAGTAGTATAGTTGACAACCTGGGCGATACGCAGTATTTT. Translation: CASSIVDNLGDTQYF.

The chain recombines TRBV5-1 with TRBJ2-5; D gene uncertain. Germline V gives CDR1 SGHRS, CDR2 YFSETQ. The CDR3 loop spans 12 amino acids. The germline V and J ends were trimmed by 7 bases and 1 base, with 8 bases remaining between them. For the CDR3, the DNA is TGCGCCAGCTCAGCGTCCCAAGAGACCCAGTACTTC. Translated, it gives CASSASQETQYF.

The chain couples TRBV11-2 to TRBJ2-3, with D perhaps TRBD1 (5 bases). V lost 5 bases, J lost 3 bases, and 15 bases lay in between. CDR1 is SGHAT and CDR2 is FQNNGV in the germline V gene. This CDR3 is built from 15 residues. The CDR3 DNA is TGTGCCAGCAGCGCAGGGATGTCGGAGACAGATACGCAGTATTTT. Its translation: CASSAGMSETDTQYF.